The rows below give T cell receptor beta chains drawn from one sample of a study of CD8+ T cells in alopecia areata. Generated by immunoSEQ multiplex PCR, the TCRdb table keeps only in-frame clones and is missing some. Here the sample spans roughly 250,000 clones, about 62% being singletons. Sequenced here: CD4+ T cells sorted from blood, sampled at roughly week 52, from a patient treated with tofacitinib. The receptors derive from a human donor with alopecia areata. Both conserved end residues are part of each CDR3. Each record gives: V gene, J gene, D gene, clone size, CDR3 DNA, CDR3 protein. The D gene is left open where the match is weak. Expanded clones are given a class, and other clones once, few, many or no size at all.

TRBV2	TRBJ1-1	TRBD1	.	TGTGCCAGCAGCCGACAGGGAGGTGAAGCTTTCTTT	CASSRQGGEAFF
TRBV30	TRBJ2-2	.	.	TGTGCCTGGAATGGGTTCGGGACCGGGGAGCTGTTTTTT	CAWNGFGTGELFF
TRBV10-3	TRBJ2-5	.	many	TGTGCCATCAGTGGCGGGGAGACCCAGTACTTC	CAISGGETQYF
TRBV6-1	TRBJ1-5	TRBD1	.	TGTGCCAGCACCCTGACAGGGGATCAGCCCCAGCATTTT	CASTLTGDQPQHF
TRBV18	TRBJ2-5	TRBD1	few	TGTGCCAGCTCACCTACAGGGGGAGAGACCCAGTACTTC	CASSPTGGETQYF
TRBV29-1	TRBJ2-6	.	.	TGCAGCGCCACAACCCCAGGGTCCGGGGCCAACGTCCTGACTTTC	CSATTPGSGANVLTF
TRBV2	TRBJ2-1	TRBD1	.	TGTGCCAGTCTCACCCAGGGGGCTCGATCCTACAATGAGCAGTTCTTC	CASLTQGARSYNEQFF
TRBV30	TRBJ2-3	.	.	TGTGCCTGGTTGTGGGGGGCCACAGATACGCAGTATTTT	CAWLWGATDTQYF
TRBV5-6	TRBJ1-2	.	.	TGTGCCAGCAGCCAGACAGGCTATGGCTACACCTTC	CASSQTGYGYTF
TRBV30	TRBJ2-3	TRBD1	.	TGTGCCTGGAGTGTCGACAGGGGGACGGATACGCAGTATTTT	CAWSVDRGTDTQYF
TRBV27	TRBJ2-7	.	.	TGTGCCAGCAGTTTATTGCACGGGGAGGACGAGCAGTACTTC	CASSLLHGEDEQYF
TRBV19	TRBJ2-1	.	.	TGTGCCAGTAGTATAAACGGGGACTCCTACAATGAGCAGTTCTTC	CASSINGDSYNEQFF
TRBV7-9	TRBJ2-7	.	.	TGTGCCAGCAGCCCTACAGCGGTCCTGGGACGTGGCGAGCAGTACTTC	CASSPTAVLGRGEQYF
TRBV6-5	TRBJ1-2	.	.	TGTGCCAGCAGTCGTGACAGTGTATATGGCTACACCTTC	CASSRDSVYGYTF
TRBV29-1	TRBJ1-2	.	.	TGCAGCAATTACGGTCCAAACGGCTACACCTTC	CSNYGPNGYTF
TRBV5-1	TRBJ2-5	TRBD1	.	TGCGCCAGCAGCTCTGGGACAGTCCAAGAGACCCAGTACTTC	CASSSGTVQETQYF
TRBV9	TRBJ2-2	.	.	TGTGCCAGCAGCGTAGGAAGCGAAGCAAACACCGGGGAGCTGTTTTTT	CASSVGSEANTGELFF
TRBV9	TRBJ1-1	.	.	TGTGCCAGCAGCGTAGAGCCAGGGCTGAACACTGAAGCTTTCTTT	CASSVEPGLNTEAFF
TRBV29-1	TRBJ2-5	.	.	TGCAGCGTGGAACCCGGGACCGACCAAGAGACCCAGTACTTC	CSVEPGTDQETQYF
TRBV4-2	TRBJ1-2	.	.	TGTGCCAGCAGCCAAAGGCTCACCCCTAACTATGGCTACACCTTC	CASSQRLTPNYGYTF
TRBV5-1	TRBJ1-1	.	.	TGCGCCAGCAGCTTGGACTCGCCCATGAACACTGAAGCTTTCTTT	CASSLDSPMNTEAFF
TRBV9	TRBJ2-5	.	.	TGTGCCAGCAGCGGGGGCGGTGAGACCCAGTACTTC	CASSGGGETQYF
TRBV29-1	TRBJ2-1	TRBD2	.	TGCAGCGTGGGCCGAATCTCGGGCGGGGGCAATGAGCAGTTCTTC	CSVGRISGGGNEQFF
TRBV5-4	TRBJ1-2	.	.	TGTGCCAGCAGCTTGGGTACAGGGAGTAACTATGGCTACACCTTC	CASSLGTGSNYGYTF
TRBV2	TRBJ2-7	.	few	TGTGCCAGCAGTGAACAGGGGCTCTCCTACGAGCAGTACTTC	CASSEQGLSYEQYF
TRBV5-6	TRBJ1-5	.	.	TGTGCCAGCAGTGAGGGGGGAGGCCGCAATCAGCCCCAGCATTTT	CASSEGGGRNQPQHF
TRBV6-5	TRBJ2-3	.	.	TGTGCCAGCAACCCCGGAGGAACAGATACGCAGTATTTT	CASNPGGTDTQYF
TRBV29-1	TRBJ2-3	TRBD2	few	TGCAGCGTCACAGGACTAGCAGGACCCACAGATACGCAGTATTTT	CSVTGLAGPTDTQYF
TRBV30	TRBJ1-2	.	.	TGTGCCTGGAGTGGGACCGGGTTTGGGGGCTACACCTTC	CAWSGTGFGGYTF
TRBV5-1	TRBJ2-3	.	.	TGCGCCAGCAGCTTGGGACAGAGCACAGATACGCAGTATTTT	CASSLGQSTDTQYF
TRBV2	TRBJ2-6	.	.	TGTGCCAGCAGGATGGGACGGAACTCTGGGGCCAACGTCCTGACTTTC	CASRMGRNSGANVLTF
TRBV4-3	TRBJ1-3	.	few	TGCGCCAGCAGCCAAGGGAGCTCTGGAAACACCATATATTTT	CASSQGSSGNTIYF
TRBV6-5	TRBJ1-2	TRBD1	.	TGTGCCAGCACCCCCGGGCCAGGGGGCGGTGGTGGCTACACCTTC	CASTPGPGGGGGYTF
TRBV5-1	TRBJ2-7	.	few	TGCGCCAGCAGGCGGGCCAGCGACTCCTACGAGCAGTACTTC	CASRRASDSYEQYF
TRBV5-1	TRBJ2-1	.	.	TGCGCCAGCAGCTTAGACGGTGAGCAGTTCTTC	CASSLDGEQFF
TRBV30	TRBJ1-4	.	.	TGTGCCTGGAGGCCCGTTCCCTCTACAGAAAAACTGTTTTTT	CAWRPVPSTEKLFF
TRBV27	TRBJ1-2	TRBD1	.	TGTGCCAGCAGTCCCGGGACAGGGATCTATGGCTACACCTTC	CASSPGTGIYGYTF
TRBV14	TRBJ2-1	TRBD1	.	TGTGCCAGCAGCCATACAGGGGGCTGGGGTTCCTACAATGAGCAGTTCTTC	CASSHTGGWGSYNEQFF
TRBV5-4	TRBJ2-5	.	.	TGTGCCAGCAGCTTGGTAGGCCACCAAGAGACCCAGTACTTC	CASSLVGHQETQYF
TRBV12-5	TRBJ2-7	TRBD2	.	TGTGCTAGTGGTTTGGTATCCCTCGGGGGGTCCTACGAGCAGTACTTC	CASGLVSLGGSYEQYF
TRBV30	TRBJ1-1	.	.	TGTGCCTGGAGCGGGGACATTCCTGGGGGAGCTTTCTTT	CAWSGDIPGGAFF
TRBV4-3	TRBJ1-2	TRBD1	.	TGCGCCAGCAGCTCCCAAACAGGGGCTAACGACTATGGCTACACCTTC	CASSSQTGANDYGYTF
TRBV6-5	TRBJ2-4	TRBD1	.	TGTGCCAGCACCGGACAGGGAAACATTCAGTACTTC	CASTGQGNIQYF
TRBV6-5	TRBJ2-7	.	.	TGTGCCAGCAGTTACGGGGCCATCCGGGAGCAGTACTTC	CASSYGAIREQYF
TRBV30	TRBJ1-4	.	.	TGTGCCTGGAGTGTACGACGGTTTGATGAAAAACTGTTTTTT	CAWSVRRFDEKLFF
TRBV7-9	TRBJ1-1	.	few	TGTGCCAGCAGCTTAGTTCAGGGTCTTGAAGCTTTCTTT	CASSLVQGLEAFF
TRBV6-1	TRBJ1-5	.	.	TGTGCCAGCAGAGTGGATGGGAATCAGCCCCAGCATTTT	CASRVDGNQPQHF
TRBV29-1	TRBJ1-1	.	.	TGCAGCGTTGTTGGGGTTCGGACTGAAGCTTTCTTT	CSVVGVRTEAFF
TRBV20-1	TRBJ2-5	.	.	TGCAGTGCCTCAGTCGGCGAGACCCAGTACTTC	CSASVGETQYF
TRBV6-1	TRBJ1-5	TRBD1	once	TGTGCCAACGGGGTACAGGGGGCGAACCAGCCCCAGCATTTT	CANGVQGANQPQHF
TRBV6-5	TRBJ1-3	.	once	TGTGCCAGCAGGCGCCAGGGTCCTGGAAACACCATATATTTT	CASRRQGPGNTIYF
TRBV11-1	TRBJ2-4	.	once	TGTGCCAGCAGCTTAGGGCAGGGCGTTGACATTCAGTACTTC	CASSLGQGVDIQYF
TRBV10-3	TRBJ2-7	.	few	TGTGCCATCAGAAGGACCCTCTCCTACGAGCAGTACTTC	CAIRRTLSYEQYF
TRBV30	TRBJ2-4	.	.	TGTGCCTGGAGTAATAATTTAAACATTCAGTACTTC	CAWSNNLNIQYF
TRBV25-1	TRBJ1-1	.	.	TGTGCCAGCAGTGAACATGGACAGTATCCCGAAGCTTTCTTT	CASSEHGQYPEAFF